This is a list of T cell receptor beta chains from one sample in a study of blood T cell repertoires in COVID-19. The data were produced by immunoSEQ multiplex PCR, yet TCRdb's version contains in-frame clones alone and is incomplete. The table has about 240,000 clones, 85% seen once. Material for sequencing was peripheral blood. The receptors come from a man aged 50-59 years with COVID-19, enrolled during active disease. CDR3s include the opening cysteine and the closing phenylalanine or tryptophan. The D gene is left open where the match is weak. Size tells how often a clone was seen (once, few, many) or the class of an expanded clone, and some rows leave it out.

>.|TRBJ1-2|TRBV25-1|TRBD1
TGTGCCAGCAGTGGCACAGGGGTTGGCTACACCTTC
CASSGTGVGYTF
>.|TRBJ1-2|TRBV6-5|TRBD1
TGTGCCAGCAGTTACTCGGGACAGGGGGTATATGGCTACACCTTC
CASSYSGQGVYGYTF
>.|TRBJ1-5|TRBV28|.
TGTGCCAGCAGTACGAGGAGGAGATATCAGCCCCAGCATTTT
CASSTRRRYQPQHF
>.|TRBJ2-7|TRBV11-2|TRBD2
TGTGCCAGCAGCTTCGGGGGAGGGGTCTCCTACGAGCAGTACTTC
CASSFGGGVSYEQYF
>.|TRBJ2-2|TRBV7-2|TRBD2
TGTGCCAGCAGCCGCGGGGGGGCAAACACCGGGGAGCTGTTTTTT
CASSRGGANTGELFF
>.|TRBJ1-4|TRBV5-1|.
TGCGCCAGCAGAGGGAGGGATACTAATGAAAAACTGTTTTTT
CASRGRDTNEKLFF
>.|TRBJ2-7|TRBV6-5|.
TGTGCCAGCAGTTATGTGGGACAAGCCTACGAGCAGTACTTC
CASSYVGQAYEQYF
>.|TRBJ2-3|TRBV29-1|.
TGCAGCGTTGAAGGAGGGTGGGGGGCAGATACGCAGTATTTT
CSVEGGWGADTQYF
>.|TRBJ1-2|TRBV20-1|.
TGCAGTCAACAGGCGATCTATGGCTACACCTTC
CSQQAIYGYTF
>once|TRBJ1-3|TRBV6-5|.
TGTGCCAGCAGTTACGGGCCAGGGACTGGAAACACCATATATTTT
CASSYGPGTGNTIYF
>.|TRBJ2-1|TRBV7-3|.
TGTGCCAGCAGCTTAACCGCTAGCTCCTACAATGAGCAGTTCTTC
CASSLTASSYNEQFF
>.|TRBJ2-7|TRBV27|TRBD1
TGTGCCAGCAGTTTATCCGGACAGGGGGGCCGAATGACACTCTACGAGCAGTACTTC
CASSLSGQGGRMTLYEQYF
>few|TRBJ1-6|TRBV19|.
TGTGCCAGTAGTCCCGGGAGCCTAAATTCACCCCTCCACTTT
CASSPGSLNSPLHF
>.|TRBJ1-4|TRBV4-1|TRBD1
TGCGCCAGCAGCCAAGAACCGGGACAGAGCGAAAAACTGTTTTTT
CASSQEPGQSEKLFF
>.|TRBJ2-5|TRBV6-2/TRBV6-3|.
TGTGCCAGCAGCCAGCCCCTAAAGACCCAGTACTTC
CASSQPLKTQYF
>.|TRBJ1-1|TRBV24-1|.
TGTGCCACCACGGACAGAATGAACACTGAAGCTTTCTTT
CATTDRMNTEAFF
>many|TRBJ1-2|TRBV9|.
TGTGCCAGCAGCGTAGGACAGTTCTATGGCTACACCTTC
CASSVGQFYGYTF
>.|TRBJ2-1|TRBV28|TRBD1
TGTGCCAGCAGTTTAGCAGGGGGCTCTACCTACAATGAGCAGTTCTTC
CASSLAGGSTYNEQFF
>.|TRBJ1-4|TRBV6-4|TRBD1
TGTGCCAGCAGTGACTCAGACAGGGAGTACGGTGAAAAACTGTTTTTT
CASSDSDREYGEKLFF
>.|TRBJ2-7|TRBV6-2/TRBV6-3|TRBD1
TGTGCCAGCAGTTTCCGGGACAGAAGCTTCGGGGAGCAGTACTTC
CASSFRDRSFGEQYF
>.|TRBJ2-1|TRBV7-9|.
TGTGCCAGCAGCTTAATTAGTGGTGAGCAGTTCTTC
CASSLISGEQFF
>.|TRBJ2-1|TRBV9|.
TGTGCCAGCAGCGTGGGGACACCTACCTACAATGAGCAGTTCTTC
CASSVGTPTYNEQFF
>.|TRBJ1-1|TRBV5-6|.
TGTGCCAGCAGCCTTGCAGGGTTATCCATGAACACTGAAGCTTTCTTT
CASSLAGLSMNTEAFF
>.|TRBJ2-7|TRBV5-5|.
TGTGCCAGCAGCTTGGCCCTAGAGTCGAAAAACACCTACGAGCAGTACTTC
CASSLALESKNTYEQYF
>.|TRBJ2-7|TRBV5-6|.
TGTGCCAGCAGCTCTAGGGGAGGTACCTACGAGCAGTACTTC
CASSSRGGTYEQYF
>.|TRBJ2-1|TRBV6-6|TRBD2
TGTGCCAGCTGTACTAGCGGGGGCCTCAATGAGCAGTTCTTC
CASCTSGGLNEQFF
>.|TRBJ2-2|TRBV27|TRBD2
TGTGCCAGCAGAACCGGGACTAGCGGGACCGGGGAGCTGTTTTTT
CASRTGTSGTGELFF
>.|TRBJ2-1|TRBV6-2/TRBV6-3|TRBD1
TGTGCCAGCAGTTACCCATCTAACCCGACAGGGAGCAATGAGCAGTTCTTC
CASSYPSNPTGSNEQFF
>.|TRBJ2-7|TRBV27|.
TGTGCCAGCAAGGGGGGGGAGTACGAGCAGTACTTC
CASKGGEYEQYF
>.|TRBJ1-2|TRBV7-2|TRBD1
TGTGCCAGCAGATTTGACAGGGAGGGCTACACCTTC
CASRFDREGYTF
>.|TRBJ1-1|TRBV6-5|TRBD1
TGTGCCAGCACCCCGACAGGGAAGAACACTGAAGCTTTCTTT
CASTPTGKNTEAFF
>.|TRBJ1-1|TRBV27|.
TGTGCCAGCAGTCACCAGCCGACAGGGAACACTGAAGCTTTCTTT
CASSHQPTGNTEAFF
>.|TRBJ1-5|TRBV4-1|TRBD1
TGCGCCAGCAGCCAAGCCGTGGGGGGACAGGGGCACGGTCAGCCCCAGCATTTT
CASSQAVGGQGHGQPQHF
>.|TRBJ1-6|TRBV27|.
TGTGCCAGCAGTTCACGACAGAATAATTCACCCCTCCACTTT
CASSSRQNNSPLHF
>once|TRBJ2-1|TRBV3-1/TRBV3-2|TRBD2
TGTGCCAGCACCACTAGCGGGGGGGCCAACAATGAGCAGTTCTTC
CASTTSGGANNEQFF